One and the same sample provided the 3 T cell receptor beta chains below, sequenced in a study of B cell selection in AIRE deficiency. The method was immunoSEQ multiplex PCR; TCRdb's version includes in-frame clones alone and lacks a portion of them. Of about 1,700 clones listed, 84% are singletons. Sorted regulatory T cells were CD4-positive, CD25-high and CD127-low or negative. Specimen: CD4+CD25+ Tregs sorted from PBMCs. The receptors shown here come from a human donor in good health.

The CDR3 reads CASSSGLARSYEQYF. For the CDR3, the DNA is TGTGCCAGCAGCTCAGGACTAGCGCGATCCTACGAGCAGTACTTC. V usage is TRBV7-9 and J usage is TRBJ2-7, with TRBD2 identical over 9 bases. V lost 4 bases and J lost 1; bases outside the gene matches: 5. CDR3 length: 15 residues. Germline V lookup: CDR1 SEHNR, CDR2 FQNEAQ (reference sequence).

The V gene is TRBV29-1, the J gene TRBJ2-7; a weak D match, TRBD2 (5 bases). The length of the CDR3 is 11 residues. The germline V and J ends were trimmed by 4 bases and 5 bases, with 9 bases remaining between them. Per the germline V gene, CDR1 is SQVTM and CDR2 is ANQGSEA. In nucleotides, the CDR3 is TGCAGCGTTGCTTTCGGGGACGAGCAGTACTTC. It translates to CSVAFGDEQYF.

The V call is TRBV27, the J call TRBJ1-2; 8 nucleotides line up with TRBD1. Germline V lookup: CDR1 MNHEY, CDR2 SMNVEV (reference sequence). The trim removed 0 bases at V and 4 bases at J, leaving 16 bases unmatched. There are 19 residues in the CDR3. In nucleotides, the CDR3 is TGTGCCAGCAGTTTATCGGGCTCGTCCGGACAGGGATTATTCTATGGCTACACCTTC. It is translated as CASSLSGSSGQGLFYGYTF.